This T cell receptor beta chain was sequenced for a study of CD8 T cells in Susac syndrome. Study observations and caveats: As the study acknowledged, the number of individuals who were part of its TCR sequencing and HLA analysis was relatively small.

An input of about 0.45 to 1 ug of RNA was subjected to reverse transcription using random hexamers. An immunoSEQ multiplex PCR generated amplified TCR beta CDR3 products spanning 54 Vbeta and 13 Jbeta. Via MiXCR, TCRdb re-called the immunoSEQ multiplex PCR reads, giving one row per CDR3 protein. The sample holds tens of thousands of distinct CDR3 sequences, roughly 95% seen once. TCR beta sequences were obtained from blood CD8+ and CD4+ T cells. In contrast to the negatively isolated CD8+ and CD4+ T cells, TEMRA cells were FACS-enriched. J gave up 10 bases and V 6 bases, and 13 bases lay outside the gene matches. Germline values: CDR1 DFQATT, CDR2 SNEGSKA (reference sequence). This CDR3 has 15 amino acids. A word on this clonotype: What it recognizes is unknown.

The J gene is TRBJ2-1, the V gene TRBV20-1; 12 bases align to TRBD2. What was sequenced was CD4+ T cells from PBMCs. The TCR sequence derives from a human donor with multiple sclerosis. CDR3 in amino acids: CSARGLAGPVREQFF. In nucleotides, the CDR3 is TGCAGTGCGAGGGGACTAGCGGGTCCCGTCCGGGAGCAGTTCTTC.